Sequencing of this T cell receptor beta chain was carried out in a study of PD-1 blockade in classical Hodgkin lymphoma. Study summary: Treatment was intravenous nivolumab, 3 mg/kg every 2 weeks, until progression. Notes on the study in general: A significant rise in TCR diversity was seen by C4D1 for CD4+ cells but not for CD8+ cells. Exclusion was applied to patients who started nivolumab under 1 year after ASCT. Diversity similar to that of newly diagnosed patients was seen at baseline in complete responders.

TCRdb's copy holds only in-frame clones and misses some; the assay was immunoSEQ multiplex PCR. The sample has tens of thousands of clones, 77% seen once; the top ten hold about 9.4%. Time point described: cycle 4 day 1 (C4D1), after more than 5 weeks of nivolumab. Following autologous stem cell transplantation, relapse occurred in every patient, and exposure to brentuximab vedotin varied. Details on this clone: What it binds is not known.

CDR3 length: 15 amino acids. Germline CDR1 reads MNHEY; CDR2 reads SMNVEV (reference sequence). Trimming took 5 bases from V and 0 from J, leaving 13 bases between them. This material consisted of peripheral blood mononuclear cells (PBMCs), taken before the fourth cycle of nivolumab. The TCR originated in a human donor with classical Hodgkin lymphoma. This chain joins TRBV27 and TRBJ1-2, with D perhaps matching TRBD1 (6 bases). The CDR3 sequence: CASSKTGRANYGYTF. In DNA form, the CDR3 reads TGTGCCAGCAGTAAAACAGGGCGAGCTAACTATGGCTACACCTTC.